What follows describes a single T cell receptor beta chain. The data were taken from a study of blood T cell repertoires in COVID-19. Study details: The samples span acute and convalescent COVID-19 from the United States, Italy and Spain.

V was clipped by 0 bases and J by 8 bases; unmatched bases: 6. CDR3 size: 14 residues. Germline V lookup: CDR1 MGHDK, CDR2 SYGVNS. Cohort 3 recovery required two negative PCRs, clearance, or symptom resolution. The assay was immunoSEQ multiplex PCR, and TCRdb's table has in-frame clones only and misses some. The sample contains hundreds of thousands of clones, around 90% of which appear only once. Sequenced sample: PBMCs or T cells enriched from blood (not recorded which). This receptor was identified in a woman aged 50 to 60 who had recovered from COVID-19. This chain joins TRBV25-1 and TRBJ1-1, with 7 nucleotides matching TRBD1. The CDR3 loop reads CASSEYLPDREAFF. CDR3 nucleotides: TGTGCCAGCAGTGAATACCTCCCGGACAGGGAAGCTTTCTTT.